These 21 T cell receptor beta chains share one sample of origin, sequenced in a study of T cell changes during pregnancy in multiple sclerosis. Method: immunoSEQ multiplex PCR; TCRdb's copy keeps in-frame clones and lacks some. The table has 69,000 or so clones, approximately 92% seen once. This material consisted of peripheral blood, taken in the third trimester of pregnancy. These receptors all stem from a female donor in good health, enrolled as a control in a pregnancy study.

The chain carries TRBV4-1 and TRBJ2-1; TRBD1 aligns across 9 bases. Germline values: CDR1 MGHRA, CDR2 YSYEKL. This CDR3 is 16 amino acids long. V shed 2 bases and J 7 bases; nucleotides not matched to a gene: 9. CDR3 in amino acids: CASSQITGTGTNEQFF. CDR3 nucleotides: TGCGCCAGCAGCCAAATAACTGGGACAGGGACGAATGAGCAGTTCTTC.

CDR3 in amino acids: CASSPPGNRWNTEAFF. CDR3 in DNA: TGTGCCAGCAGCCCCCCCGGGAATCGGTGGAACACTGAAGCTTTCTTT. The chain has TRBV14 and TRBJ1-1; D is uncertain. The V end was cut by 4 bases, the J end by 1 base, with 16 bases between. Per the germline V gene, CDR1 is SGHDN and CDR2 is FVKESK. This CDR3 has 16 amino acids.

CDR3 DNA: TGTGCCAGCAGCCGCCGGGAAGAAAGAGAAAAACTGTTTTTT. It translates to CASSRREEREKLFF. The chain uses TRBV13 and TRBJ1-4; D gene unclear. The CDR3 runs to 14 residues. The V gene lost 5 bases and the J gene lost 8 bases, with 15 bases spanning the gap. Germline values: CDR1 PRHDT, CDR2 FYEKMQ (reference sequence).

The chain recombines TRBV4-3 with TRBJ2-1, with TRBD2 matching over 11 bases. Germline V gene data show CDR1 as LGHNA and CDR2 as YSLEER. CDR3 length: 16 residues. J gave up 4 bases and V 3 bases, and 5 bases lay outside the gene matches. The CDR3 DNA is TGCGCCAGCAGCCACTCTAGCGGGGGGCAATACAATGAGCAGTTCTTC. This gives the protein CASSHSSGGQYNEQFF.

This clone has a single count. The chain has TRBV27 and TRBJ1-5; D is possibly TRBD1 (5 bases). The CDR3 loop spans 15 amino acids. Per the germline V gene, CDR1 is MNHEY and CDR2 is SMNVEV (reference sequence). Trimming shortened V by 5 bases and J by 4 bases, and 15 bases separated the two germline ends. CDR3 protein: CASSLGAGFNQPQHF. In DNA, the CDR3 is TGTGCCAGCAGTCTGGGCGCAGGGTTTAATCAGCCCCAGCATTTT.

The chain has TRBV30 and TRBJ2-7; TRBD1 might be the D (7 bases). V lost 5 bases and J lost 9, with 14 bases in between. The CDR3 is 11 amino acids. CDR1 is GTSNPN and CDR2 is SVGIG in the germline V gene (reference sequence). CDR3 DNA: TGTGCCTGGTCCTCCAGGGGGGCGCAGTACTTC. This sequence encodes CAWSSRGAQYF.

CDR3 nucleotide sequence: TGCAGCGTTGAAGATCTTACAGGGCTGGCTTCAGGCTACACCTTC. Translating it yields CSVEDLTGLASGYTF. The chain carries TRBV29-1 and TRBJ1-2, with a weak D call TRBD1 (6 bases). Trimming took off 0 bases at V and 8 bases at J, with 19 bases between the two ends. Germline assignment: CDR1 SQVTM and CDR2 ANQGSEA. The length of the CDR3 is 15 residues.

The CDR3 sequence is CASSGRDRDSQPQHF. The CDR3 DNA is TGTGCCAGCAGTGGCCGGGACAGGGACAGTCAGCCCCAGCATTTT. The genes are TRBV2 and TRBJ1-5, with TRBD1 matching over 9 bases. The CDR3 covers 15 residues. Germline V gives CDR1 SNHLY, CDR2 FYNNEI. V lost 4 bases and J lost 6; bases outside the gene matches: 7.

The chain links TRBV11-2 to TRBJ2-7, with D perhaps matching TRBD2 (6 bases). The V end lost 1 base, the J end lost 2 bases, and 9 bases lay between the germline ends. CDR3 length: 14 amino acids. Germline V gives CDR1 SGHAT, CDR2 FQNNGV. The CDR3 is CASSLVSGPYEQYF. In nucleotides, the CDR3 is TGTGCCAGCAGCTTAGTTAGCGGCCCCTACGAGCAGTACTTC.

The gene calls are TRBV5-4 and TRBJ2-1; 12 positions match TRBD2. The junction had 10 bases not matched to a gene; V was cut back by 4 bases and J by 5 bases. The CDR3 extends over 17 amino acids. Germline lookup yields CDR1 SGHNT and CDR2 YYREEE (reference sequence). The CDR3 protein is CASSPPLAGGRNNEQFF. The CDR3, as DNA: TGTGCCAGCAGCCCGCCACTAGCGGGGGGACGAAACAATGAGCAGTTCTTC.

This clone was picked up one time. This chain links TRBV11-2 with TRBJ2-3; 8 bases map to TRBD2. CDR3 size: 14 residues. With V trimmed by 5 bases and J by 4 bases, 5 bases remained unmatched. From germline, CDR1 is SGHAT and CDR2 FQNNGV. CDR3 amino acids: CASSALAGSDTQYF. CDR3 nucleotides: TGTGCCAGCAGCGCCTTAGCGGGGTCAGATACGCAGTATTTT.

This chain connects TRBV6-1 to TRBJ2-7, with TRBD1 matching over 7 bases. The CDR3 length is 17 residues. The germline gives CDR1 MNHNS, CDR2 SASEGT. With V trimmed by 2 bases and J by 3 bases, 13 bases remained unmatched. The CDR3 DNA reads as TGTGCCAGCAGTGAATCCGGGACAGTCGGTGGATACTACGAGCAGTACTTC. Translating it yields CASSESGTVGGYYEQYF.

CDR3 coding DNA: TGTGCCAGCAGCATCGGGACAGGAAGCCAGCCCCAGCATTTT. It specifies CASSIGTGSQPQHF. This chain connects TRBV5-4 to TRBJ1-5, with 8 bases aligning to TRBD1. CDR1 SGHNT and CDR2 YYREEE come from the germline V gene (reference sequence). V lost 4 bases to trimming and J lost 7 bases; unmatched junction nucleotides: 7. This CDR3 region has 14 residues.

This chain joins TRBV5-4 and TRBJ1-2, with 10 bases lining up with TRBD1. The CDR3 sequence is 15 residues long. From germline, CDR1 is SGHNT and CDR2 YYREEE (reference sequence). With 3 bases clipped from V and 6 bases from J, the junction kept 8 bases outside the gene matches. The CDR3 reads CASSYPGQGFDGYTF. The CDR3 DNA reads as TGTGCCAGCAGCTATCCGGGACAGGGGTTCGATGGCTACACCTTC.

This rearrangement joins TRBV13 to TRBJ2-1; D unclear. CDR3 length equals 11 residues. CDR1 is PRHDT and CDR2 is FYEKMQ in the germline V gene (reference sequence). V lost 5 bases and J lost 3, with 2 bases in between. The CDR3 DNA sequence: TGTGCCAGCAGCCGCTACAATGAGCAGTTCTTC. As protein: CASSRYNEQFF. Supplemented by reference TRBV13 and TRBJ2-1, the full variable domain reads AAGVIQSPRHLIKEKRETATLKCYPIPRHDTVYWYQQGPGQDPQFLISFYEKMQSDKGSIPDRFSAQQFSDYHSELNMSSLELGDSALYFCASSRYNEQFFGPGTRLTVL.

The chain carries TRBV6-5 and TRBJ1-1; 9 bases agree with TRBD1. This CDR3 contains 16 residues. Germline assignment: CDR1 MNHEY and CDR2 SVGAGI. V gave up 4 bases and J gave up 2 bases; unmatched junction bases: 8. The CDR3 reads CASSSDRGGPNTEAFF. The CDR3 DNA reads as TGTGCCAGCAGTTCCGACAGGGGGGGGCCTAACACTGAAGCTTTCTTT.

V gene TRBV7-9 combines with J gene TRBJ2-2; the match to TRBD1 covers 11 bases. The junction had 9 bases not matched to a gene; V was cut back by 4 bases and J by 2 bases. Looked up from germline, CDR1 is SEHNR and CDR2 is FQNEAQ (reference sequence). The CDR3 extends over 18 amino acids. This CDR3 reads CASSSPRDRGKNTGELFF. The CDR3 coding sequence is TGTGCCAGCAGCTCGCCTCGGGACAGGGGGAAAAACACCGGGGAGCTGTTTTTT.

In its sample, this clone was seen once. The V call is TRBV21-1, the J call TRBJ1-1. TRBV21-1 corresponds to a pseudogene. There are 15 residues in the CDR3. The DNA of the CDR3 is TGTGCCAGCAGCAAAGGGGAGGCCATGAACACTGAAGCTTTCTTT. Translating gives CASSKGEAMNTEAFF.

The chain couples TRBV28 to TRBJ1-2; D not certain. The CDR3 extends over 13 amino acids. The germline CDR1 and CDR2 sequences are MDHEN and SYDVKM. Between the trimmed V and J ends, which lost 7 bases and 5 bases, there was a span of 14 bases. The CDR3 DNA sequence: TGTGCCAGCAATGGCGGGCAGCCTTATGGCTACACCTTC. Encoded protein: CASNGGQPYGYTF.

J is TRBJ2-5 and V is TRBV7-3; 9 bases match TRBD2. V lost 5 bases, J lost 4 bases, and 11 bases stayed unmatched. The germline CDR1 and CDR2 sequences are SGHTA and FQGTGA. This CDR3 comprises 16 residues. CDR3 sequence reads: CASSPQRGGLAETQYF. The CDR3 DNA is TGTGCCAGCAGCCCCCAACGTGGGGGACTAGCAGAGACCCAGTACTTC. Full variable domain (rest looked up from reference TRBV7-3 and TRBJ2-5): GAGVSQTPSNKVTEKGKYVELRCDPISGHTALYWYRQSLGQGPEFLIYFQGTGAADDSGLPNDRFFAVRPEGSVSTLKIQRTERGDSAVYLCASSPQRGGLAETQYFGPGTRLLVL.

The gene calls are TRBV7-2 and TRBJ2-5, with 14 bases fitting TRBD2. The V gene end was trimmed by 5 bases and the J gene end by 4 bases; junction bases not matched to a gene: 6. This CDR3 region has 16 residues. Looked up from germline, CDR1 is SGHTA and CDR2 is FQGNSA. The CDR3 sequence is CASSLGTSGRVETQYF. In DNA, the CDR3 is TGTGCCAGCAGCCTCGGGACTAGCGGGAGAGTAGAGACCCAGTACTTC.